These 3 T cell receptor beta chains originate from one sample sequenced in a study of cytomegalovirus exposure and HLA in healthy donors. PCR employed 60 Vbeta and 13 Jbeta primers. Clones were read by immunoSEQ multiplex PCR, and TCRdb kept only the in-frame ones, dropping some. The table shows about 200,000 clones, with approximately 85% occurring only once. Sequencing used PBMCs. The receptors were gathered from a woman between 50 and 59 years old in good health and CMV-seropositive.

This clone was observed a few times. One end of the junction does not line up with germline, which may come from a read error. This chain's CDR3 is CASSYSSGAKNSQYF. The CDR3 DNA reads as TGTGCCAGCAGTTACTCGTCAGGGGCCAAAAACAGTCAGTACTTC. The V call is TRBV6-5, the J call TRBJ2-4, with D perhaps TRBD1 (6 bases). The germline V gene has CDR1 MNHEY and CDR2 SVGAGI. The CDR3 totals 15 residues.

This chain links TRBV5-1 with TRBJ2-3; TRBD1 matches 7 bases. The CDR3 runs to 15 residues. The V segment lost 4 bases and the J segment 1 base; nucleotides outside the gene matches: 6. The germline V gene encodes CDR1 SGHRS and CDR2 YFSETQ. CDR3 loop: CASSPVDRRTDTQYF. The CDR3 region has the DNA TGCGCCAGCAGCCCGGTGGACAGGCGCACAGATACGCAGTATTTT. Complete variable domain (other parts from reference TRBV5-1 and TRBJ2-3): KAGVTQTPRYLIKTRGQQVTLSCSPISGHRSVSWYQQTPGQGLQFLFEYFSETQRNKGNFPGRFSGRQFSNSRSEMNVSTLELGDSALYLCASSPVDRRTDTQYFGPGTRLTVL.

The chain couples TRBV5-1 to TRBJ2-3; weak D call: TRBD2 (5 bases). The ends were cut back, 4 bases at V and 1 base at J, with 16 bases in the middle. The CDR3 totals 16 residues. Germline-derived CDR1 and CDR2 are SGHRS and YFSETQ. The CDR3 coding sequence is TGCGCCAGCAGCCGCCGACTATCAGCGGGCACAGATACGCAGTATTTT. Translation: CASSRRLSAGTDTQYF. Drawing the rest from reference TRBV5-1 and TRBJ2-3, the complete variable domain is KAGVTQTPRYLIKTRGQQVTLSCSPISGHRSVSWYQQTPGQGLQFLFEYFSETQRNKGNFPGRFSGRQFSNSRSEMNVSTLELGDSALYLCASSRRLSAGTDTQYFGPGTRLTVL.